In its sample, the clone carrying this TCR beta chain was seen many times. Germline assignment: CDR1 MGHDK and CDR2 SYGVNS. The CDR3 runs 16 residues. Deletions cut 0 bases from V and 5 bases from J, with 16 bases between. The sample comes from a study of T-cell reconstitution after alpha-beta-depleted transplantation in children. Unique molecular identifiers tagged the TCRbeta library. TCRdb reprocessed the PCR reads via MiXCR and lists one record per CDR3 protein. Of a few hundred thousand distinct CDR3 sequences listed, about 12% are singletons. The chain employs TRBV25-1 and TRBJ1-1; a weak D match, TRBD1 (5 bases). This sequence was found in a human donor who donated a stem cell graft to a child with combined immunodeficiency. This sample comprised PBMCs from the stem cell graft donor, obtained from the stem cell graft. CDR3 residues: CASSEYLGPPGTEAFF. CDR3 bases: TGTGCCAGCAGTGAATATTTGGGACCCCCAGGAACTGAAGCTTTCTTT.